The next 12 T cell receptor beta chains were all read from a single sample in a study of shared clonotypes between healthy human individuals. Sequenced by immunoSEQ multiplex PCR; TCRdb stores in-frame clones only, minus some. The sample shows approximately 2.5 million clones, about 92% of them seen only once. Sequenced input: naive CD4+ T cells sorted from blood. Subset defined: CD45RA+ positively selected. The source of these receptors is a man younger than 30 in good health.

This clone was picked up one time. CDR3 bases: TGTGCCAGCAGGCCCGAAACCAGCAATCAGCCCCAGCATTTT. Amino acid sequence: CASRPETSNQPQHF. The V and J genes are TRBV6-1 and TRBJ1-5; D uncertain. Germline CDR1 MNHNS, CDR2 SASEGT. The germline V and J ends were trimmed by 6 bases and 1 base, with 10 bases remaining between them. The CDR3 length is 14 residues.

The chain couples TRBV28 to TRBJ1-2; D gene unclear. Trimming took 5 bases from V and 2 from J, leaving 15 bases between them. CDR3 length: 15 amino acids. Germline V gene data show CDR1 as MDHEN and CDR2 as SYDVKM. For the CDR3, the DNA is TGTGCCAGCAGTCGACCCCGGACGGCGAACTATGGCTACACCTTC. This sequence encodes CASSRPRTANYGYTF.

This clone occurred a few times. The same CDR3 can be traced to other DNA sequences in this sample. The genes are TRBV2 and TRBJ1-5; the match to TRBD1 covers 9 bases. V was clipped by 4 bases and J by 2 bases; unmatched bases: 0. The CDR3 extends over 14 amino acids. Per germline, CDR1 SNHLY and CDR2 FYNNEI. Here the CDR3 DNA reads TGTGCCAGCAGTGGGACAGGGGGCAATCAGCCCCAGCATTTT. Translated: CASSGTGGNQPQHF.

The chain combines TRBV1 with TRBJ1-5. TRBV1 is classified as a pseudogene. The CDR3 sequence is 15 residues long. CDR3 loop: CTSSQDGGCNQPQHF. CDR3 in DNA: TGCACCAGCAGCCAAGATGGGGGGTGCAATCAGCCCCAGCATTTT.

J is TRBJ1-6 and V is TRBV9; TRBD1 matches 8 bases. The CDR3 contains 14 residues. Germline V gene sequence: CDR1 SGDLS, CDR2 YYNGEE. Trimming took 3 bases from V and 13 from J; bases not matched to a gene: 9. The CDR3 DNA sequence: TGTGCCAGCAGCGGAACAGGGGGTGTTCCCCCCCTCCACTTT. Amino acids: CASSGTGGVPPLHF. The entire variable domain, with the rest obtained from reference TRBV9 and TRBJ1-6, is as follows: DSGVTQTPKHLITATGQRVTLRCSPRSGDLSVYWYQQSLDQGLQFLIQYYNGEERAKGNILERFSAQQFPDLHSELNLSSLELGDSALYFCASSGTGGVPPLHFGNGTRLTVT.

The chain employs TRBV9 and TRBJ1-2; D is uncertain. This CDR3 spans 15 amino acids. Looked up from germline, CDR1 is SGDLS and CDR2 is YYNGEE. Trimming shortened V by 3 bases and J by 10 bases, and 22 bases separated the two germline ends. In nucleotides, the CDR3 is TGTGCCAGCAGCGCAGGCCTCAGCCGTGCAGAACACTACACCTTC. Amino acid sequence: CASSAGLSRAEHYTF.

The chain couples TRBV9 to TRBJ2-7; D is uncertain. Trimming took 4 bases from V and 2 from J, leaving 19 bases between them. Per the germline V gene, CDR1 is SGDLS and CDR2 is YYNGEE. CDR3 length: 16 residues. The CDR3 protein is CASSPTSGKATYEQYF. CDR3 sequence (DNA): TGTGCCAGCAGCCCCACCTCGGGCAAAGCAACCTACGAGCAGTACTTC.

V and J are TRBV5-4 and TRBJ2-1; D possibly corresponds to TRBD1 (5 bases). This CDR3 region has 13 residues. The V gene lost 6 bases and the J gene lost 8 bases, with 15 bases spanning the gap. CDR1 is SGHNT, CDR2 YYREEE, per germline (reference sequence). The CDR3 DNA reads TGTGCCAGCAATAGGGTAGGGGTCTATGAGCAGTTCTTC. This sequence encodes CASNRVGVYEQFF.

The chain links TRBV7-6 to TRBJ1-3; D unresolved. Germline CDR1 is SGHVS and CDR2 is FNYEAQ. The CDR3 contains 16 residues. The germline V and J ends were trimmed by 1 base and 7 bases, with 17 bases remaining between them. CDR3 residues: CASSLEVAGGPNTIYF. CDR3 in DNA: TGTGCCAGCAGCTTAGAGGTGGCGGGTGGTCCTAACACCATATATTTT.

With regard to this clone: The same CDR3 is also encoded by other DNA sequences in this sample. The chain links TRBV29-1 to TRBJ2-3, with 10 bases matching TRBD1. CDR1 and CDR2 (germline): SQVTM, ANQGSEA. The CDR3 covers 15 residues. Trimming removed 6 bases from V and 0 bases from J; junction bases left unmatched: 6. The CDR3 is CSVGQGRKSTDTQYF. CDR3 sequence (DNA): TGCAGCGTGGGACAGGGGCGGAAGAGCACAGATACGCAGTATTTT.

The V and J genes are TRBV6-1 and TRBJ1-1; 8 bases are a match to TRBD1. The CDR3 contains 14 residues. Germline CDR1 reads MNHNS; CDR2 reads SASEGT. J gave up 5 bases and V 6 bases, and 8 bases lay outside the gene matches. CDR3 DNA: TGTGCCAGCAGGGCAGGGGGCGTGATGACTGAAGCTTTCTTT. It translates to CASRAGGVMTEAFF.

The chain carries TRBV11-2 and TRBJ2-4, with D possibly being TRBD1 (5 bases). Per the germline V gene, CDR1 is SGHAT and CDR2 is FQNNGV. Trimming shortened V by 3 bases and J by 5 bases, and 5 bases separated the two germline ends. This CDR3 is 12 amino acids long. The CDR3 loop reads CASSFRENIQYF. CDR3 bases: TGTGCCAGCAGCTTCAGGGAAAACATTCAGTACTTC.